This paragraph reports one T cell receptor (beta chain). Its antigen is as yet unknown. The CDR3 length is 13 residues. CDR1 and CDR2 from the germline V gene are GTSNPN and SVGIG (reference sequence). The V segment lost 6 bases and the J segment 1 base; nucleotides outside the gene matches: 3. PCR involved 60 Vbeta and 13 Jbeta primers. Produced via immunoSEQ multiplex PCR; TCRdb's table is partial and in-frame only. In the table there are about 140,000 clones, roughly three quarters of which are singletons. The sample belongs to a study of cytomegalovirus exposure and HLA in healthy donors. General observations from the study: Accounts indicate the classifier identified cytomegalovirus status with strong specificity and sensitivity. Across donors, sequencing depth was assumed by presence/absence analyses to be roughly uniform. In a later analysis, HLA-associated beta chains showed higher expansion and lower generation probabilities than comparable chains. A few chains linked to CMV were shown in vitro to be specific for CMV antigens.

V usage is TRBV30 and J usage is TRBJ2-5, with TRBD1 matching 9 bases. The sequencing sample was made of PBMCs. The origin of this receptor is a woman between 25 and 40 years old in good health and CMV-seronegative. CDR3 protein: CACQTGGQETQYF. The CDR3 region has the DNA TGTGCCTGTCAGACAGGGGGCCAAGAGACCCAGTACTTC.